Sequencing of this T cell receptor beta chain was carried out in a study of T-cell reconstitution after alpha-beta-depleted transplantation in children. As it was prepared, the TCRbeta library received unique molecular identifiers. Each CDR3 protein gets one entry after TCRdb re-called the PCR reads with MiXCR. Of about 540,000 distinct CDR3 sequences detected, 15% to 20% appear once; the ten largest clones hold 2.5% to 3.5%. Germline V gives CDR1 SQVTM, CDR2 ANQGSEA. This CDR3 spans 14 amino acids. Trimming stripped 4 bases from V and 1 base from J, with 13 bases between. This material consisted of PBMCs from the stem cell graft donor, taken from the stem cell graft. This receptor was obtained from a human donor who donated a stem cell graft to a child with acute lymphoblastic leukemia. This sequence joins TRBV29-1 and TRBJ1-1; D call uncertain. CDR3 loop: CSVVPTTANTEAFF. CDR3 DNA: TGCAGCGTTGTCCCTACAACAGCGAACACTGAAGCTTTCTTT.